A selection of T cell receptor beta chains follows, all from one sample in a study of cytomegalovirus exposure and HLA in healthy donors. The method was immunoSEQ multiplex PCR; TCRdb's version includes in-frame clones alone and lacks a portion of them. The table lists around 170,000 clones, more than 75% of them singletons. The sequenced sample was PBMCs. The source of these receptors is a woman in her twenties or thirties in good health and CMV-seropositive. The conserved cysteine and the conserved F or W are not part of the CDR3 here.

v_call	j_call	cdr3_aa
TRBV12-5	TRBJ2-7	ASGIAGRVYEQY
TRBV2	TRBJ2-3	ASSPDDRAGGTDTQY
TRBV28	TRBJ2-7	ATSHRGPYEQY
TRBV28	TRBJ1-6	ASSFQGGSPLH
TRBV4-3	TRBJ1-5	ASSQEWAGWQPQH
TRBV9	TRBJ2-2	ASRRDGAAGELF
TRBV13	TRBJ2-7	ASSPSSYEQY
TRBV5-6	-	ASSFQGSSYEQY
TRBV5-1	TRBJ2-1	ASSETGLAFYNEQF
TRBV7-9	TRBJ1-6	ASSPSDREPALH
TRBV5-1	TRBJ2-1	ASSGGERGSINEQF
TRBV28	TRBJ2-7	ASRDRSHEQY
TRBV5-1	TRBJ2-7	ASSLEQGALGKKQY
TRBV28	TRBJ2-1	ASRSDREIEF
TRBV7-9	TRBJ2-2	SSSLDLANTGELF
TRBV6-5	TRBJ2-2	ASNLGGNTGELF
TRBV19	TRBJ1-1	ASSIGQGAEAF
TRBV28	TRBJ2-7	ASSLLGQGRNEQY
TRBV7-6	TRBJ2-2	ASSSPLRDRVPGELF
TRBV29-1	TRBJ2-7	SPRTGPYLQAYEQY
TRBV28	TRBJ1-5	ASSRPPSYSNQPQH
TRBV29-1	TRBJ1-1	SVGVQENTEAF
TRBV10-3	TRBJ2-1	AISRLEGANEQF
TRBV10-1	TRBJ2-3	ACVWTSPTDTQY
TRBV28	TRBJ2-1	ASNSFYSSYNEQF
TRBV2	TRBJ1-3	ATTIRTPSSGNTIY
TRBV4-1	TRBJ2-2	ASSRGRAGANTGELF